This TCR beta chain comes out of a study of OX40 agonist ivuxolimab in advanced cancers. Turning to the overall study: The costimulatory receptor OX40 (CD134) was targeted by ivuxolimab, a fully human IgG2 agonistic monoclonal antibody. Intravenous ivuxolimab was administered to patients every 2 weeks at six dose levels: 0.01, 0.1, 0.3, 1.5, 3 and 10 mg/kg. Of the roughly 51 patients in dose escalation, about 19 had hepatocellular carcinoma, some 15 had melanoma, 9 had renal cell carcinoma and 9 had head and neck cancer. In the dose-escalation cohort, about four fifths of patients were male, and the mean age was around 60 years with a range of roughly 23 to 79. Prior anti-PD-1, anti-PD-L1 or anti-CTLA-4 therapy was permitted, and checkpoint inhibitors had been received by roughly 42% of dose-escalation patients. Partial responses occurred in three dose-escalation patients: two with cutaneous melanoma and one with hepatocellular carcinoma. The purpose of peripheral TCRbeta sequencing was to test whether ivuxolimab changed TCR sequence diversity and led to clonal T-cell expansion. The paper covers the monotherapy dose-escalation part of the phase I ivuxolimab trial, which included N ≈ 50 patients.

Patients with autoimmune disease history or receiving systemic immunosuppression were excluded from the trial. In every dose cohort, peripheral blood was drawn for TCR sequencing at baseline, cycle 4 day 1, and cycle 7 day 1. Samples came from an open-label, multicenter, first-in-human phase I dose-escalation trial of ivuxolimab. Adults with locally advanced or metastatic melanoma, renal cell carcinoma, hepatocellular carcinoma or head and neck squamous cell carcinoma were enrolled in the trial. Before TCR sequencing, CD4+ T cells and CD8+ T cells were sorted from peripheral blood as separate populations. To sequence the TCRbeta CDR3 region, genomic DNA was isolated from the sorted cells. TCRbeta CDR3 regions were sequenced using the immunoSEQ Assay. The clones in this table, taken by TCRdb from immuneACCESS, are in-frame only. Not every clone is retained; where verified, under half of the shortfall comes from an unresolved V gene, and the cause of the rest is unknown. Recorded for this sample are 80,000 to 100,000 clones; more than 85% of them occurred a single time. The ten largest make up over 0.65% of the sample.

Notes on this clone: Its antigen has not been determined. No base qualities exist here, and no much larger clone lies one base off it.

Cut back by 6 bases and 0 bases, the V and J ends lie 9 bases apart. The germline V gene provides CDR1 MNHNS and CDR2 SASEGT. Spanning cysteine to phenylalanine, the CDR3 consists of 14 amino acids. Only the CDR3 DNA is retained, 42 bases long and in frame from the first base. General conclusions and limits of the study: After ivuxolimab, CD8+ T cells had more expanded clones than CD4+ T cells on average. In partial responders in the 0.1-3.0 mg/kg groups, normalized peripheral clonal expansion was found to be among the lowest, especially among CD8+ T cells. Which antigens the clonally expanded peripheral T cells were specific for was not determined. Low levels of normalized T-cell clonal expansion were also seen in some patients who did not respond. At doses from 0.1 to 3.0 mg/kg, clonal expansion was seen in both CD4+ and CD8+ blood T cells between baseline and week 6.

The sequence derives from an adult with an advanced solid tumor such as melanoma, head and neck, liver or kidney cancer. The rearranged chain carries TRBV6-1 and TRBJ2-1; no confident D gene assignment can be made. Source: CD4+ or CD8+ T cells sorted from blood, taken in a trial of the OX40 agonist ivuxolimab. The CDR3 in this case is CASRIQPSYNEQFF. The sequence in DNA is TGTGCCAGCAGGATCCAACCCTCCTACAATGAGCAGTTCTTC.